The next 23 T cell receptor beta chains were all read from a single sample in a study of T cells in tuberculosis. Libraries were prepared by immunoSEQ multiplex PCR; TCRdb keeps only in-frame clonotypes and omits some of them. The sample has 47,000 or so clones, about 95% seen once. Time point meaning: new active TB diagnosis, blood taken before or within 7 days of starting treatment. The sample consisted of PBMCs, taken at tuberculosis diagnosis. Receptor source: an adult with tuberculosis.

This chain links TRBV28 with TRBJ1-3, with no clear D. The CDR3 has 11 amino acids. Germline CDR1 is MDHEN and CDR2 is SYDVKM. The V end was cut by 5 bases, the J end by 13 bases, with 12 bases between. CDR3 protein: CASSNYDSIYF. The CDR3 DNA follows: TGTGCCAGCAGTAACTACGACTCAATATATTTT.

CDR3 loop: CASSLRTGGTEAFF. The CDR3, as DNA: TGTGCCAGCAGCTTGCGGACAGGGGGCACTGAAGCTTTCTTT. The chain links TRBV7-2 to TRBJ1-1, with TRBD1 identical over 10 bases. In germline, CDR1 is SGHTA, CDR2 FQGNSA. Trimming at V came to 3 bases and at J to 4 bases, leaving 2 bases not matched to a gene. This CDR3 is 14 amino acids long.

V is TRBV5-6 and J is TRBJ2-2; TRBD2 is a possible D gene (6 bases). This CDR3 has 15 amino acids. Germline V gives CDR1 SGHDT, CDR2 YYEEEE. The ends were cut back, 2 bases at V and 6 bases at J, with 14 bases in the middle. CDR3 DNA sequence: TGTGCCAGCAGCTTTGTCCGCAGGGAGGCCGGGGAGCTGTTTTTT. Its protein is CASSFVRREAGELFF.

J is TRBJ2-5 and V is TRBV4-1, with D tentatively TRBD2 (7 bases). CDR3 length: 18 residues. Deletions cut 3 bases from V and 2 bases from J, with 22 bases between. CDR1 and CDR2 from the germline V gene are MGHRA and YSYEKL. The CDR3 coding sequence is TGCGCCAGCAGCCAGGTGGACAGCCTACTAGCGTCACAAGAGACCCAGTACTTC. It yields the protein CASSQVDSLLASQETQYF.

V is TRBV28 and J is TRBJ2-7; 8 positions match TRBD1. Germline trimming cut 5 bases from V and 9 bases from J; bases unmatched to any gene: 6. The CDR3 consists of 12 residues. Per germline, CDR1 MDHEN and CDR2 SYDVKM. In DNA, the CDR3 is TGTGCCAGCAGTCTCGGACAGGGTAGGCAGTACTTC. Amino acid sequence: CASSLGQGRQYF.

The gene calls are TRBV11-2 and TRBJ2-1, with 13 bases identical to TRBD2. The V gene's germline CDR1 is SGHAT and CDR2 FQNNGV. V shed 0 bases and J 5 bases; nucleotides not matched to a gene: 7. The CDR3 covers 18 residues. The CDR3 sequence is CASSLDPGGLAGNNEQFF. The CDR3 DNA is TGTGCCAGCAGCTTAGATCCTGGGGGACTAGCGGGAAACAATGAGCAGTTCTTC.

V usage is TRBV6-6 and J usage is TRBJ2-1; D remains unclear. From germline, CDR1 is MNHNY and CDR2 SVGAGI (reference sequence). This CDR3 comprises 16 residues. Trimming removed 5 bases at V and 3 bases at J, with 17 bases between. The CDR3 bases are TGTGCCAGCAGTAATCTAGTGGTCATAGACTACAATGAGCAGTTCTTC. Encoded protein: CASSNLVVIDYNEQFF.

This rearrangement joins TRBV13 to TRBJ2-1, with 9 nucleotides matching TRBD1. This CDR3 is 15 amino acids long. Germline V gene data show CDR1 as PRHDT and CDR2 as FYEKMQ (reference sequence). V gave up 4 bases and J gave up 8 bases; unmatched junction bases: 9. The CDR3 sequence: CASSWAGTGIYEQFF. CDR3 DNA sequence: TGTGCCAGCAGCTGGGCAGGGACAGGGATCTATGAGCAGTTCTTC.

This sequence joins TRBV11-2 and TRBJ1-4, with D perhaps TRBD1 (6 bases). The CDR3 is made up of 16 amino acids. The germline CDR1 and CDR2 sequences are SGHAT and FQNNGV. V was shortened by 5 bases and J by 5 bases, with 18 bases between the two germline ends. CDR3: CASSRTTGIRNEKLFF. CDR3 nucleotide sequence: TGTGCCAGCAGCCGCACAACAGGGATCCGAAATGAAAAACTGTTTTTT. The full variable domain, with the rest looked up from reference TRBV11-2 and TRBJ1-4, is EAGVAQSPRYKIIEKRQSVAFWCNPISGHATLYWYQQILGQGPKLLIQFQNNGVVDDSQLPKDRFSAERLKGVDSTLKIQPAKLEDSAVYLCASSRTTGIRNEKLFFGSGTQLSVL.

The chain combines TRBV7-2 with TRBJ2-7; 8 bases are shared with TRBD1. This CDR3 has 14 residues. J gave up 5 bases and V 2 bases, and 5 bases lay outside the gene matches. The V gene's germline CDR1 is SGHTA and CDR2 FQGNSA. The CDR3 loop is CASSLPRQGHEQYF. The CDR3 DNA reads TGTGCCAGCAGCTTACCGAGACAGGGGCACGAGCAGTACTTC.

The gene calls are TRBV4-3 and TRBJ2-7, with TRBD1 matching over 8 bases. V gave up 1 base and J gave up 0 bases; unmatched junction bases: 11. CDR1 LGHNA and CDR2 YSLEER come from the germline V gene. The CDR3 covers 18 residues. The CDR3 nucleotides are TGCGCCAGCAGCCAAGGGGAGGAAGACAGGGGCCTCTCCTACGAGCAGTACTTC. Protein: CASSQGEEDRGLSYEQYF.

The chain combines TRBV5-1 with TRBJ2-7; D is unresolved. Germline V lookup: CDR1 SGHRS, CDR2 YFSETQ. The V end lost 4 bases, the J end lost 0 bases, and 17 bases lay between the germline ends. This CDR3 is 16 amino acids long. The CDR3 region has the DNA TGCGCCAGCAGCCCGTATGCCCAGTCCAGCTCCTACGAGCAGTACTTC. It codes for CASSPYAQSSSYEQYF.

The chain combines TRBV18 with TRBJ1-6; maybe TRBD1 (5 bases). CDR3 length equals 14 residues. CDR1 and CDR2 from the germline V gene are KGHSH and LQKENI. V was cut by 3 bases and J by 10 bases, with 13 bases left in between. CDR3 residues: CASSPAGRGSPLHF. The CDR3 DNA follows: TGTGCCAGCTCACCCGCCGGGAGGGGATCACCCCTCCACTTT.

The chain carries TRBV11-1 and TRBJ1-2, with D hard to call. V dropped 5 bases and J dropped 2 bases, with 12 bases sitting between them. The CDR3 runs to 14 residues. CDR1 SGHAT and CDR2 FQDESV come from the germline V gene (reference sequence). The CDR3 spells CASSPTPGNYGYTF. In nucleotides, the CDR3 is TGTGCCAGCAGCCCAACTCCAGGAAACTATGGCTACACCTTC.

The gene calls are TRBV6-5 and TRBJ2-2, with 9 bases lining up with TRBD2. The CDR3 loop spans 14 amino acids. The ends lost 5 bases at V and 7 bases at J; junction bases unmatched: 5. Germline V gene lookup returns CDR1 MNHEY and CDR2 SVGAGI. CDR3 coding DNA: TGTGCCAGCAGTGGCGGACTAGCGATCGGGGAGCTGTTTTTT. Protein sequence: CASSGGLAIGELFF.

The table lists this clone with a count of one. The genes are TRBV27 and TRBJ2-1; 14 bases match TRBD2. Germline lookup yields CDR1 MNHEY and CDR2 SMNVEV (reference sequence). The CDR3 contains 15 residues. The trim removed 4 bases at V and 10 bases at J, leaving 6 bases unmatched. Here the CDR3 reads CASSYRLAGGWEQFF. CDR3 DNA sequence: TGTGCCAGCAGTTATAGACTAGCGGGAGGGTGGGAGCAGTTCTTC.

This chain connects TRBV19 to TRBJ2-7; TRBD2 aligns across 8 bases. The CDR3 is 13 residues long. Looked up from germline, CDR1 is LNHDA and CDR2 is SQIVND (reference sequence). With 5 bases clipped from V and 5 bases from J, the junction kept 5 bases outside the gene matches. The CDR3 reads CASSRREGHEQYF. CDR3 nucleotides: TGTGCCAGTAGTCGACGGGAGGGCCACGAGCAGTACTTC.

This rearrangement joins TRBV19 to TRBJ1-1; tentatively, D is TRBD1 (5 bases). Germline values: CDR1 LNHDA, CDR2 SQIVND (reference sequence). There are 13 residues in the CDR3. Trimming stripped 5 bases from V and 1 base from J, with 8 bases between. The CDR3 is CASSPQGNTEAFF. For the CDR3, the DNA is TGTGCCAGTAGTCCTCAGGGGAACACTGAAGCTTTCTTT.

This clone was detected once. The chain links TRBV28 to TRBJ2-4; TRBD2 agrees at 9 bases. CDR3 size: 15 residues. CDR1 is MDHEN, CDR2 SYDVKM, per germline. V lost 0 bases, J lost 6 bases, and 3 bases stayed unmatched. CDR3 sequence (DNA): TGTGCCAGCAGTTTATGGGCTAGCGGGATAAACATTCAGTACTTC. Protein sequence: CASSLWASGINIQYF.

CDR3 residues: CSAGNNEQFF. In DNA form, the CDR3 reads TGCAGCGCGGGAAACAATGAGCAGTTCTTC. The V call is TRBV29-1, the J call TRBJ2-1; a possible D gene is TRBD2 (5 bases). The length of the CDR3 is 10 residues. V lost 7 bases and J 5 bases, leaving 6 bases between the germline ends. Germline V gene sequence: CDR1 SQVTM, CDR2 ANQGSEA.

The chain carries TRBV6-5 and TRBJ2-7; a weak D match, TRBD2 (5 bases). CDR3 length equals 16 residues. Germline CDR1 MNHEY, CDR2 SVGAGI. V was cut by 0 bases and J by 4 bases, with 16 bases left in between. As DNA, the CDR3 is TGTGCCAGCAGTTACTCGAAGTCACTGCCGGGATACGAGCAGTACTTC. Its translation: CASSYSKSLPGYEQYF.

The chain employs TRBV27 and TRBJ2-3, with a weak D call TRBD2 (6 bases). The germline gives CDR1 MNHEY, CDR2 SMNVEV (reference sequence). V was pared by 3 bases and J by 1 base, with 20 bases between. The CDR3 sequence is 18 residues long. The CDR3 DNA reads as TGTGCCAGCAGTTTCTTGACGGTGGCTAGCGTTCGCACAGATACGCAGTATTTT. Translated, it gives CASSFLTVASVRTDTQYF.

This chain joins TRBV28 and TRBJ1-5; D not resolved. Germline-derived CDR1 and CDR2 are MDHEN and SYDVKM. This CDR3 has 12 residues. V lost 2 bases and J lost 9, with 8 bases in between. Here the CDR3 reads CASSLGGGPQHF. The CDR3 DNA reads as TGTGCCAGCAGTTTAGGAGGAGGGCCCCAGCATTTT.